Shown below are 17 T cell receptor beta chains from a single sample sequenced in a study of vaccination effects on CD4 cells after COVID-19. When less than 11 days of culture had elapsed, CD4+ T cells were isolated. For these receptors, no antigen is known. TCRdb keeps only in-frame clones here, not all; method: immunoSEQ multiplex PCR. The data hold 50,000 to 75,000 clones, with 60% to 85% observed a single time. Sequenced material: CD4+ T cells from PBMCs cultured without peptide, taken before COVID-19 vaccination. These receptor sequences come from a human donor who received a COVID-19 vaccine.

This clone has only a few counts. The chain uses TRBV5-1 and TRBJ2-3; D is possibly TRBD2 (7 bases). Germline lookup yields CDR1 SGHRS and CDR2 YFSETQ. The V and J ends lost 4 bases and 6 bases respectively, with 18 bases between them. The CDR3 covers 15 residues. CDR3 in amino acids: CASSPIRGAYDTQYF. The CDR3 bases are TGCGCCAGCAGCCCGATTCGGGGGGCGTATGATACGCAGTATTTT.

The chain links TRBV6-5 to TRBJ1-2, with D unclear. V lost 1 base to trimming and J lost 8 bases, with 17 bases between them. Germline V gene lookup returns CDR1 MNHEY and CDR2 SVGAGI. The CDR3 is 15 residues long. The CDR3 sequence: CASSYYAKVVQGYTF. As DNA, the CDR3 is TGTGCCAGCAGTTACTACGCTAAAGTGGTTCAGGGCTACACCTTC.

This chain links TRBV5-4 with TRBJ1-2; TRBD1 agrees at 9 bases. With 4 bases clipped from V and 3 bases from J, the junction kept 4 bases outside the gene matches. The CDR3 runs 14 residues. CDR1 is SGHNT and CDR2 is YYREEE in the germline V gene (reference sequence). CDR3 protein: CASSAQGADYGYTF. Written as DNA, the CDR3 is TGTGCCAGCAGCGCACAGGGGGCTGACTATGGCTACACCTTC.

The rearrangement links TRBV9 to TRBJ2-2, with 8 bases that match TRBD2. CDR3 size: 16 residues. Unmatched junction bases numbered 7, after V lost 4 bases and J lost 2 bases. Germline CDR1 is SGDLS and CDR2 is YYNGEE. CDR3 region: CASSIGLAANTGELFF. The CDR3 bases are TGTGCCAGCAGCATCGGACTAGCAGCCAACACCGGGGAGCTGTTTTTT.

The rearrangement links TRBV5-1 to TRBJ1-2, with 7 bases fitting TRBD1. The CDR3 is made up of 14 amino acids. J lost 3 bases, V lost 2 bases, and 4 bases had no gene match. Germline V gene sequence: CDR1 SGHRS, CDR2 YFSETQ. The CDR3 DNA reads TGCGCCAGCAGCTTACAGGGGAATGACTATGGCTACACCTTC. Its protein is CASSLQGNDYGYTF.

As DNA, the CDR3 is TGCGCCAGCCGAACAGGGCACTCTGGGGCCAACGTCCTGACTTTC. This codes for CASRTGHSGANVLTF. V usage is TRBV4-1 and J usage is TRBJ2-6; possible D gene TRBD1, 6 bases. The ends were cut back, 8 bases at V and 0 bases at J, with 11 bases in the middle. The germline CDR1 and CDR2 sequences are MGHRA and YSYEKL. CDR3 length: 15 residues.

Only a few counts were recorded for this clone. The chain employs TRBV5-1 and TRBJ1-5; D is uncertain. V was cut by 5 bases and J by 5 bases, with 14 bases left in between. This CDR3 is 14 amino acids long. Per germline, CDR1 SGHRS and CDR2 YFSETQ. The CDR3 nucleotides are TGCGCCAGCAGTCGGGATGGGTGGGATCAGCCCCAGCATTTT. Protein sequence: CASSRDGWDQPQHF.

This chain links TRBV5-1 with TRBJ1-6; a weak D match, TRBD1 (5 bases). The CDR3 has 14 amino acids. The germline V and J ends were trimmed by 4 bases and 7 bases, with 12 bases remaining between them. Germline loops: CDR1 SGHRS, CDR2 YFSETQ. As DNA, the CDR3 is TGCGCCAGCAGCCAAGACGCAGGGAATTCACCCCTCCACTTT. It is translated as CASSQDAGNSPLHF.

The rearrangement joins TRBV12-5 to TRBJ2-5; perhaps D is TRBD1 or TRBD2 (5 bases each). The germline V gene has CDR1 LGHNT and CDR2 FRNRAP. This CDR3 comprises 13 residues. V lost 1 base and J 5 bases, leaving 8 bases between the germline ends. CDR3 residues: CASGLAGRETQYF. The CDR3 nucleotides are TGTGCTAGTGGTTTGGCGGGGCGGGAGACCCAGTACTTC. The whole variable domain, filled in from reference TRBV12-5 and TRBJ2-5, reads DARVTQTPRHKVTEMGQEVTMRCQPILGHNTVFWYRQTMMQGLELLAYFRNRAPLDDSGMPKDRFSAEMPDATLATLKIQPSEPRDSAVYFCASGLAGRETQYFGPGTRLLVL.

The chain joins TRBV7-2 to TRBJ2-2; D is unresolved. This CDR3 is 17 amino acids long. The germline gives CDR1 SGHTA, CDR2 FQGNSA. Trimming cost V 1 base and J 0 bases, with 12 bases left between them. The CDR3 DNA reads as TGTGCCAGCAGCTTAGGTGTTCGGGCTCCGAACACCGGGGAGCTGTTTTTT. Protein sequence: CASSLGVRAPNTGELFF. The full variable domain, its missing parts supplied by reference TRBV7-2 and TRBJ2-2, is GAGVSQSPSNKVTEKGKDVELRCDPISGHTALYWYRQSLGQGLEFLIYFQGNSAPDKSGLPSDRFSAERTGGSVSTLTIQRTQQEDSAVYLCASSLGVRAPNTGELFFGEGSRLTVL.

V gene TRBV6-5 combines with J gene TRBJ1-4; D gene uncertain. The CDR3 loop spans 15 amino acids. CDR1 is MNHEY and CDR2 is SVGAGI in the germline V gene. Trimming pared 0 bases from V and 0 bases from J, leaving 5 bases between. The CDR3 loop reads CASSYSTATNEKLFF. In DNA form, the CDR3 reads TGTGCCAGCAGTTACTCCACAGCAACTAATGAAAAACTGTTTTTT.

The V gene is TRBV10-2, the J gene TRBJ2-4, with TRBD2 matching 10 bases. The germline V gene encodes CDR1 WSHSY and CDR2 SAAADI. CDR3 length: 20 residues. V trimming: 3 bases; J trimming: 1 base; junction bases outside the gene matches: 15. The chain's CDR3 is CASSEHGTSASSWAKNIQYF. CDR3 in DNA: TGCGCCAGCAGTGAACACGGGACTAGCGCGTCTTCCTGGGCCAAAAACATTCAGTACTTC.

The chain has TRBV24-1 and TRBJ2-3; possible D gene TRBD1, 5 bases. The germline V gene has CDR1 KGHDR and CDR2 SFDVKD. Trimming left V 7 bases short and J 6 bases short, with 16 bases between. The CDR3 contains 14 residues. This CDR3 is CATRGPGQSDTQYF. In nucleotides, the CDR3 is TGTGCCACCAGGGGGCCTGGGCAGTCGGATACGCAGTATTTT.

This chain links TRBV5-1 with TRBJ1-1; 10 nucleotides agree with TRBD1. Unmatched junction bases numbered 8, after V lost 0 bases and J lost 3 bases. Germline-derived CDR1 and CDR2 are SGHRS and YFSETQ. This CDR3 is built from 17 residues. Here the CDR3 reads CASSLASGQGVYTEAFF. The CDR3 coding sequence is TGCGCCAGCAGCTTGGCCAGCGGACAGGGGGTGTACACTGAAGCTTTCTTT.

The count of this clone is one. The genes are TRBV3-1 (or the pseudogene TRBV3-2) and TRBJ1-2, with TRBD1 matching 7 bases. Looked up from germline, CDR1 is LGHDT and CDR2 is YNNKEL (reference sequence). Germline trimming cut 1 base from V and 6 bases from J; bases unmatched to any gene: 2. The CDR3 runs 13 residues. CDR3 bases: TGTGCCAGCAGCCAAGGACAGGGAAATGGCTACACCTTC. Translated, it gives CASSQGQGNGYTF.

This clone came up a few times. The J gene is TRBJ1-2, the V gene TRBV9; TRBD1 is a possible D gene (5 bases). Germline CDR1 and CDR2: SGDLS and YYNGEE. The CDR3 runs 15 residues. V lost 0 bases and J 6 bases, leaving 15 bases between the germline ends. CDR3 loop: CASSVEWDGLDGYTF. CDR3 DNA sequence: TGTGCCAGCAGCGTAGAGTGGGACGGGTTGGATGGCTACACCTTC.

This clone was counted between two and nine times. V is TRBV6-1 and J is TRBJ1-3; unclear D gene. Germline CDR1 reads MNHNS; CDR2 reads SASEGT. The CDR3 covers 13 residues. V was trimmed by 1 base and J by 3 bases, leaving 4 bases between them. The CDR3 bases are TGTGCCAGCAGTGAAGGGGGTGGAAACACCATATATTTT. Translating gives CASSEGGGNTIYF.